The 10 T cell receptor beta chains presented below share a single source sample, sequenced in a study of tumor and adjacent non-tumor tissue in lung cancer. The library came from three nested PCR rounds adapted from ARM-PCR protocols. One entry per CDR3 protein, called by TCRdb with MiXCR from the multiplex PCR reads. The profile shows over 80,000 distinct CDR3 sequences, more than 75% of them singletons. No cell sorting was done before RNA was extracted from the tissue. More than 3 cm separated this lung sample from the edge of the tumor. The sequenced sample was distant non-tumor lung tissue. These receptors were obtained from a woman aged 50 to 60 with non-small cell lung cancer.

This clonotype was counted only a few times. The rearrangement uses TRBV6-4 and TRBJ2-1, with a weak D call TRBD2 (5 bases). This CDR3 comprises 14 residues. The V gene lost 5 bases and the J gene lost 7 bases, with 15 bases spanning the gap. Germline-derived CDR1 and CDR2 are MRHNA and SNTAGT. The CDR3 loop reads CASSPSGLGNEQFF. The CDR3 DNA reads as TGTGCCAGCAGTCCAAGCGGACTTGGGAATGAGCAGTTCTTC.

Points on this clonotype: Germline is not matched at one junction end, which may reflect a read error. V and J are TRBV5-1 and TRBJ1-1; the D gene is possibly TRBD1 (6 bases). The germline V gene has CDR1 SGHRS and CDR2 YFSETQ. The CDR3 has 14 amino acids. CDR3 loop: CANSTQTGGTEAFF. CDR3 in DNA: TGCGCCAACAGCACCCAGACAGGAGGGACTGAAGCTTTCTTT.

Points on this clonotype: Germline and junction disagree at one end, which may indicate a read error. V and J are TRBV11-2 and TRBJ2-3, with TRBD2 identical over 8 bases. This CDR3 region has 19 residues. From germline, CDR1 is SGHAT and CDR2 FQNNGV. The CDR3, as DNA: TGTGCCAGCAGCTTAGATGTAGCGGGATATACAAGCGGCACAGATACGCAATATTTT. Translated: CASSLDVAGYTSGTDTQYF.

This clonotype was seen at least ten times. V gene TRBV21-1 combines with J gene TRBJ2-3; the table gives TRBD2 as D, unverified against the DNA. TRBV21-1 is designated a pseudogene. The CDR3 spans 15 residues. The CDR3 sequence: CASSRLPGGTDTQYF. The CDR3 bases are TGTGCCAGCAGCAGACTACCGGGAGGGACAGATACGCAGTATTTT.

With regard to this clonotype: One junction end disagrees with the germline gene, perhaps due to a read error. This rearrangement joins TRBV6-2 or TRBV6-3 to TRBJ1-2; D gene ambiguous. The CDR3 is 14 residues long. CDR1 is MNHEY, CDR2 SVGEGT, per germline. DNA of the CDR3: TGCGCCAGCAGATTGTCCCCCCGGCACTATGGCTACACCTTC. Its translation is CASRLSPRHYGYTF.

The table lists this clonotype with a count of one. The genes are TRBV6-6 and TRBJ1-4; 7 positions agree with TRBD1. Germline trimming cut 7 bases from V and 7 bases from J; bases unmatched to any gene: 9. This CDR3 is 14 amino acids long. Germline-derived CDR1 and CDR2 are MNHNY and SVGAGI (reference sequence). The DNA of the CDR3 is TGTGCCAGCAACGATCAGGGGGATGCTGAAAAACTGTTTTTT. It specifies CASNDQGDAEKLFF.

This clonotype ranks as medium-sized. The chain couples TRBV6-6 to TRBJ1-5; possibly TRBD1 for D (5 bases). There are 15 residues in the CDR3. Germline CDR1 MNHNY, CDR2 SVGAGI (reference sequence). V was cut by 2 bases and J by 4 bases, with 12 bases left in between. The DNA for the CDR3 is TGTGCCAGCAGTTACGGCCAGGGTACTAATCAGCCCCAGCATTTT. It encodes CASSYGQGTNQPQHF.

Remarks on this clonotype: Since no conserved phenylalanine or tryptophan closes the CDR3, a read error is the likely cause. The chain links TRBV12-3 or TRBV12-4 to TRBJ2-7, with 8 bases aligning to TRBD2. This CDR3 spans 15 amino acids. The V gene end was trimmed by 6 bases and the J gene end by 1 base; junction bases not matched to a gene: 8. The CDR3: CASSRSCGGSYEQYI. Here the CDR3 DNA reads TGTGCCAGCAGCCGTTCGTGCGGGGGGTCCTACGAGCAGTACATC.

CDR3 protein: CASNPQDPAGETQYF. Here the CDR3 DNA reads TGTGCCAGCAATCCCCAGGACCCAGCAGGGGAGACCCAGTACTTC. This chain connects TRBV6-6 to TRBJ2-5, with a possible D match to TRBD1 (5 bases). This CDR3 is built from 15 residues. With 7 bases removed from V and 5 bases from J, the gap between germline ends came to 20 bases. Germline CDR1 reads MNHNY; CDR2 reads SVGAGI (reference sequence).

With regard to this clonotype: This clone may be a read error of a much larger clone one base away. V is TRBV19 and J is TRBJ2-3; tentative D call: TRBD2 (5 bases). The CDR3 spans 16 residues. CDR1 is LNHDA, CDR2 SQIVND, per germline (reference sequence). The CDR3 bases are TGTGCCAGTAGTTCGGCTACAGTTTCGGGAACAGATAAGCAGTATTTT. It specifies CASSSATVSGTDKQYF.